A single sample gave rise to the 26 T cell receptor beta chains below, sequenced in a study of blood T cell repertoires in COVID-19. The protocol was immunoSEQ multiplex PCR, while the TCRdb copy is restricted to in-frame clones and leaves out a portion. The data contain 85,000 to 110,000 clones, around nine tenths of them singletons. Sequenced sample: peripheral blood. These receptors were taken from a man in his fifties in a cohort sampled during active COVID-19.

The rearrangement links TRBV7-2 to TRBJ2-7; 13 bases are a match to TRBD2. The V and J ends lost 5 bases and 1 base, in that order; junction bases with no gene match: 8. CDR3 length equals 17 residues. Per the germline V gene, CDR1 is SGHTA and CDR2 is FQGNSA. The CDR3 here is CASSQTSGGHLSYEQYF. The DNA of the CDR3 is TGTGCCAGCAGCCAGACTAGCGGGGGGCACCTTTCCTACGAGCAGTACTTC. The full variable domain, with the rest looked up from reference TRBV7-2 and TRBJ2-7, is GAGVSQSPSNKVTEKGKDVELRCDPISGHTALYWYRQSLGQGLEFLIYFQGNSAPDKSGLPSDRFSAERTGGSVSTLTIQRTQQEDSAVYLCASSQTSGGHLSYEQYFGPGTRLTVT.

The V call is TRBV2, the J call TRBJ1-2, with 12 bases aligning to TRBD1. The junction had 3 bases not matched to a gene; V was cut back by 5 bases and J by 5 bases. The CDR3 length is 14 residues. CDR1 SNHLY and CDR2 FYNNEI come from the germline V gene. CDR3 in amino acids: CASSPGQGAYGYTF. CDR3 in DNA: TGTGCCAGCAGTCCGGGACAGGGGGCTTATGGCTACACCTTC.

DNA for the CDR3: TGTGCCAGCAGCCCCCCCTTCACAGATACGCAGTATTTT. Its protein is CASSPPFTDTQYF. The V and J genes are TRBV7-2 and TRBJ2-3; no clear D gene. There are 13 residues in the CDR3. V was shortened by 5 bases and J by 2 bases, with 8 bases between the two germline ends. Germline CDR1 and CDR2: SGHTA and FQGNSA. The whole variable domain, filled in from reference TRBV7-2 and TRBJ2-3, reads GAGVSQSPSNKVTEKGKDVELRCDPISGHTALYWYRQSLGQGLEFLIYFQGNSAPDKSGLPSDRFSAERTGGSVSTLTIQRTQQEDSAVYLCASSPPFTDTQYFGPGTRLTVL.

The V gene is TRBV7-9, the J gene TRBJ1-4; 10 bases line up with TRBD1. This CDR3 spans 14 amino acids. Germline V CDR1 and CDR2: SEHNR, FQNEAQ (reference sequence). With V trimmed by 5 bases and J by 10 bases, 7 bases remained unmatched. The CDR3 coding sequence is TGTGCCAGCAGCGAGACAGGGGGCTTCGGAAAACTGTTTTTT. Its protein is CASSETGGFGKLFF.

This CDR3 is CASSLRTLGETQYF. CDR3 DNA: TGTGCCAGCAGCTTACGGACTCTCGGGGAGACCCAGTACTTC. The J gene is TRBJ2-5, the V gene TRBV7-9; D possibly corresponds to TRBD2 (5 bases). The ends were cut back, 2 bases at V and 5 bases at J, with 12 bases in the middle. Germline V CDR1 and CDR2: SEHNR, FQNEAQ (reference sequence). The CDR3 is made up of 14 amino acids. The entire variable domain, with the rest obtained from reference TRBV7-9 and TRBJ2-5, is as follows: DTGVSQNPRHKITKRGQNVTFRCDPISEHNRLYWYRQTLGQGPEFLTYFQNEAQLEKSRLLSDRFSAERPKGSFSTLEIQRTEQGDSAMYLCASSLRTLGETQYFGPGTRLLVL.

The chain uses TRBV5-1 and TRBJ2-6; the match to TRBD2 covers 10 bases. The CDR3 has 17 residues. The V gene's germline CDR1 is SGHRS and CDR2 YFSETQ. Germline trimming cut 1 base from V and 0 bases from J; bases unmatched to any gene: 1. DNA for the CDR3: TGCGCCAGCAGCTTGACTAGCGGGGACTCTGGGGCCAACGTCCTGACTTTC. The encoded protein is CASSLTSGDSGANVLTF.

This clone was seen only a few times. The V call is TRBV27, the J call TRBJ1-5; 8 bases fit TRBD1. CDR3 length: 17 residues. Trimming took 6 bases from V and 0 from J; bases not matched to a gene: 10. Per the germline V gene, CDR1 is MNHEY and CDR2 is SMNVEV (reference sequence). CDR3 in amino acids: CASSSGQGAYSNQPQHF. The CDR3 DNA reads as TGTGCCAGCAGCTCCGGACAGGGCGCTTATAGCAATCAGCCCCAGCATTTT.

This clone appeared once. The genes are TRBV7-2 and TRBJ2-2; no firm D call. Germline-derived CDR1 and CDR2 are SGHTA and FQGNSA. V was trimmed by 6 bases and J by 2 bases, leaving 16 bases between them. This CDR3 comprises 16 residues. CDR3 in amino acids: CASSSHSFTNTGELFF. CDR3 in DNA: TGTGCCAGCAGTTCCCACAGTTTTACTAACACCGGGGAGCTGTTTTTT.

The J gene is TRBJ1-1, the V gene TRBV21-1. TRBV21-1 is assigned pseudogene status. This CDR3 region has 16 residues. The CDR3, as DNA: TGTGCCAGCAGCAAAGGGATTGAGGGTTTGAACACTGAAGCTTTCTTT. Its protein is CASSKGIEGLNTEAFF.

The chain couples TRBV19 to TRBJ1-4; unclear D gene. The CDR3 has 14 amino acids. V was shortened by 3 bases and J by 6 bases, with 11 bases between the two germline ends. The germline V gene has CDR1 LNHDA and CDR2 SQIVND (reference sequence). The CDR3 sequence: CASSMVALDEKLFF. The CDR3 DNA follows: TGTGCCAGTAGTATGGTAGCGCTGGATGAAAAACTGTTTTTT.

This rearrangement joins TRBV5-4 to TRBJ2-5; 7 nucleotides line up with TRBD1. Germline assignment: CDR1 SGHNT and CDR2 YYREEE (reference sequence). The CDR3 runs 15 residues. J was trimmed by 4 bases and V by 0 bases; bases with no gene match: 6. In DNA, the CDR3 is TGTGCCAGCAGCTTGGCCCAGGCAGGGGGAGAGACCCAGTACTTC. Its translation: CASSLAQAGGETQYF.

This chain connects TRBV19 to TRBJ1-1; D unclear. Deletions cut 6 bases from V and 4 bases from J, with 15 bases between. The length of the CDR3 is 14 residues. Germline-derived CDR1 and CDR2 are LNHDA and SQIVND (reference sequence). The CDR3 region has the DNA TGTGCCAGTAGCCTACTCCAGGCGGGCACTGAAGCTTTCTTT. Encoded protein: CASSLLQAGTEAFF.

J is TRBJ2-1 and V is TRBV29-1; 7 bases map to TRBD1. CDR1 is SQVTM, CDR2 ANQGSEA, per germline. V dropped 6 bases and J dropped 8; count of bases not matched to a gene: 7. This CDR3 region has 12 residues. CDR3 protein: CSVVTGVDEQFF. In DNA form, the CDR3 reads TGCAGCGTAGTAACAGGGGTCGATGAGCAGTTCTTC.

This chain joins TRBV20-1 and TRBJ1-1; D is unresolved. The V and J ends lost 3 bases and 1 base respectively, with 3 bases between them. Looked up from germline, CDR1 is DFQATT and CDR2 is SNEGSKA (reference sequence). The CDR3 extends over 11 amino acids. CDR3 in amino acids: CSASRNTEAFF. As DNA, the CDR3 is TGCAGTGCTAGCCGGAACACTGAAGCTTTCTTT.

The rearrangement links TRBV10-3 to TRBJ2-5; 7 bases align to TRBD1. V shed 5 bases, J shed 3 bases, and the junction held 6 bases outside the gene matches. From germline, CDR1 is ENHRY and CDR2 SYGVKD. The CDR3 loop spans 14 amino acids. As DNA, the CDR3 is TGTGCCATCAGTTCCGGGACAGCAAAAGAGACCCAGTACTTC. Its translation: CAISSGTAKETQYF.

CDR3 protein: CATSDGQYEQYF. The CDR3 DNA reads as TGTGCCACCAGTGACGGACAGTACGAGCAGTACTTC. The rearrangement uses TRBV24-1 and TRBJ2-7; maybe TRBD1 (6 bases). The CDR3 consists of 12 residues. The V gene's germline CDR1 is KGHDR and CDR2 SFDVKD. V shed 4 bases and J shed 4 bases, with 7 bases lying between them.

This chain connects TRBV6-4 to TRBJ2-1; a possible D gene is TRBD1 (6 bases). Germline lookup yields CDR1 MRHNA and CDR2 SNTAGT. The CDR3 length is 16 residues. Between the trimmed V and J ends, which lost 2 bases and 0 bases, there was a span of 11 bases. Written as DNA, the CDR3 is TGTGCCAGCAGTGACGGTGTAGGGGGCTCCTACAATGAGCAGTTCTTC. This encodes CASSDGVGGSYNEQFF.

As for this clone: The same CDR3 also results from other DNA sequences found in this sample. The chain couples TRBV18 to TRBJ2-1, with 9 bases identical to TRBD1. The ends lost 2 bases at V and 7 bases at J; junction bases unmatched: 3. Per the germline V gene, CDR1 is KGHSH and CDR2 is LQKENI. The CDR3 sequence is 14 residues long. The CDR3 nucleotides read TGTGCCAGCTCACCAAGGGACAGGGATAATGAGCAGTTCTTC. Translating gives CASSPRDRDNEQFF.

The V and J genes are TRBV18 and TRBJ1-1, with no clear D. The ends were cut back, 4 bases at V and 5 bases at J, with 11 bases in the middle. Germline CDR1 and CDR2: KGHSH and LQKENI. CDR3 length: 13 amino acids. The CDR3 here is CASSQGGKTEAFF. CDR3 coding DNA: TGTGCCAGCTCACAAGGAGGGAAGACTGAAGCTTTCTTT.

CDR3 protein: CASSSRGSSYNEQFF. In DNA form, the CDR3 reads TGTGCCAGCAGCTCCAGGGGTAGCTCCTACAATGAGCAGTTCTTC. The chain has TRBV11-2 and TRBJ2-1, with D perhaps matching TRBD1 (6 bases). The V gene's germline CDR1 is SGHAT and CDR2 FQNNGV. The CDR3 spans 15 residues. V was clipped by 4 bases and J by 0 bases, with 10 bases between them.

This rearrangement joins TRBV3-1 (or the pseudogene TRBV3-2) to TRBJ2-3, with a weak D call TRBD2 (5 bases). The germline V gene has CDR1 LGHDT and CDR2 YNNKEL (reference sequence). This CDR3 region has 17 residues. The V and J ends lost 3 bases and 2 bases respectively, with 18 bases between them. The CDR3 reads CASSQATGNEFTDTQYF. The DNA for the CDR3 is TGTGCCAGCAGCCAGGCAACCGGGAACGAATTCACAGATACGCAGTATTTT.

The rearrangement uses TRBV6-5 and TRBJ1-2; TRBD1 is a possible D gene (6 bases). Germline V gene data show CDR1 as MNHEY and CDR2 as SVGAGI. V lost 7 bases and J lost 2, with 17 bases in between. The CDR3 runs 15 residues. CDR3 sequence reads: CASTPSGGRNYGYTF. The CDR3 DNA is TGTGCCAGCACCCCCTCGGGGGGCCGGAACTATGGCTACACCTTC.

This chain connects TRBV29-1 to TRBJ2-2; D possibly corresponds to TRBD2 (5 bases). The germline V gene encodes CDR1 SQVTM and CDR2 ANQGSEA. Trimming took 4 bases from V and 5 from J, leaving 5 bases between them. The CDR3 runs 11 residues. CDR3 sequence reads: CSVGGTGELFF. The CDR3 nucleotides read TGCAGCGTTGGAGGGACCGGGGAGCTGTTTTTT.

J is TRBJ2-7 and V is TRBV28; 7 bases are shared with TRBD2. V trimming: 4 bases; J trimming: 3 bases; junction bases outside the gene matches: 18. This CDR3 has 18 residues. Germline lookup yields CDR1 MDHEN and CDR2 SYDVKM. Here the CDR3 DNA reads TGTGCCAGCAGTTCCTTCGCCCCAGCTAGCGGAGAAGTCTACGAGCAGTACTTC. It is translated as CASSSFAPASGEVYEQYF.

The rearrangement uses TRBV15 and TRBJ1-6, with 7 nucleotides matching TRBD1. The V gene end was trimmed by 5 bases and the J gene end by 6 bases; junction bases not matched to a gene: 1. Germline loops: CDR1 LNHNV, CDR2 YYDKDF (reference sequence). The CDR3 length is 13 residues. CDR3 sequence reads: CATSRDSNSPLHF. In nucleotides, the CDR3 is TGTGCCACCAGCCGGGACAGTAATTCACCCCTCCACTTT.

This rearrangement joins TRBV27 to TRBJ2-7; no definite D call. This CDR3 has 11 amino acids. Trimming removed 8 bases from V and 3 bases from J, with 8 bases in between. The germline gives CDR1 MNHEY, CDR2 SMNVEV (reference sequence). CDR3 nucleotides: TGTGCCAGCGGTTACAGCTACGAGCAGTACGTC. Amino acids: CASGYSYEQYV.